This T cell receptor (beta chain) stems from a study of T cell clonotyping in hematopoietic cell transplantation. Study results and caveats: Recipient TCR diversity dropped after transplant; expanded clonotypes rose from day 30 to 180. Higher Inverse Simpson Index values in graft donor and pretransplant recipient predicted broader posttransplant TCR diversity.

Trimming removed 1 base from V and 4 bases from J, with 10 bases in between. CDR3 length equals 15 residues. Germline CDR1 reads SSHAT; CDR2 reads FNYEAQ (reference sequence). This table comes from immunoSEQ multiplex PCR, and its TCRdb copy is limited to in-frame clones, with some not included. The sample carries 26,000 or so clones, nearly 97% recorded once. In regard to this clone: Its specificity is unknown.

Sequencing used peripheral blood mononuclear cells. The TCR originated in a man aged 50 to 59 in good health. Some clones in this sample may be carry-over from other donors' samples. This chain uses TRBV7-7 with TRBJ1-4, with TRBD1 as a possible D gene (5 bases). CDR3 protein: CASSLVSGINEKLFF. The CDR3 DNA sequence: TGTGCCAGCAGCTTAGTATCAGGGATTAATGAAAAACTGTTTTTT.